Each of the 8 T cell receptor beta chains below was sequenced from the same sample in a study of T-cell reconstitution after alpha-beta-depleted transplantation in children (dated by TCRdb to about 2016). Reading the label with the study, this specimen's treatment or condition is: allogeneic hematopoietic cell transplantation with graft depleted of TCRalphabeta T cells and CD19 B cells. Libraries were prepared through PCR. The reads were generated on an Illumina HiSeq 2500. TCR libraries were prepared with molecular barcoding, using unique molecular identifiers to normalize TCRbeta repertoire quantification. In TCRdb, the public reads were trimmed at Q25 with fastp and aligned with MiXCR, with productive beta chains retained. Each entry is one CDR3 protein sequence, shown with its most common DNA and genes. This sample gives 250,000 to 300,000 distinct CDR3 sequences in total; around a tenth of them show up just once. The top ten hold roughly a quarter of the sample.

The material sequenced was peripheral blood, taken 180 days after TCRalphabeta/CD19-depleted stem cell transplant. The receptor set was obtained from a male patient under 10 years old who had a stem cell transplant for chronic granulomatous disease, so the T cells may come from the graft donor.

This clonotype was detected ten times or more. The J gene is TRBJ2-5, the V gene TRBV29-1; no clear D. CDR3 size: 12 residues. V was pared by 7 bases and J by 5 bases, with 14 bases between. Germline CDR1 is SQVTM and CDR2 is ANQGSEA. CDR3 loop: CSALIPGETQYF. In nucleotides, the CDR3 is TGCAGCGCCCTAATACCTGGCGAGACCCAGTACTTC. Based on the CDR3 plus reference TRBV29-1 and TRBJ2-5, the full variable domain is SAVISQKPSRDICQRGTSLTIQCQVDSQVTMMFWYRQQPGQSLTLIATANQGSEATYESGFVIDKFPISRPNLTFSTLTVSNMSPEDSSIYLCSALIPGETQYFGPGTRLLVL.

Of note for this clonotype: A much larger clone differs by one base, so this may be a read error. The chain combines TRBV6-5 with TRBJ1-2; the match to TRBD1 covers 8 bases. J was trimmed by 7 bases and V by 7 bases; bases with no gene match: 14. Germline CDR1 is MNHEY and CDR2 is SVGAGI. The CDR3 extends over 15 amino acids. CDR3 amino acids: CASTNWEQGASGYTF. The CDR3 nucleotides read TGTGCCAGCACTAACTGGGAGCAGGGGGCCTCTGGCTACACCTTC.

This clonotype occurred many times. The chain combines TRBV12-3 or TRBV12-4 with TRBJ1-2; D remains unclear. This CDR3 is 12 amino acids long. V was trimmed by 5 bases and J by 0 bases, leaving 4 bases between them. This CDR3 is CASSETNYGYTF. CDR3 nucleotide sequence: TGTGCCAGCAGTGAAACTAACTATGGCTACACCTTC.

This clonotype was recorded many times. The chain couples TRBV15 to TRBJ1-1; weak D call: TRBD1 (5 bases). The CDR3 covers 16 residues. Trimming stripped 5 bases from V and 3 bases from J, with 19 bases between. Germline CDR1 reads LNHNV; CDR2 reads YYDKDF (reference sequence). The CDR3 region is CATSANRRGGDTEAFF. The CDR3 nucleotides are TGTGCCACCAGCGCAAACAGGAGAGGTGGGGACACTGAAGCTTTCTTT.

This clonotype was seen many times. The chain employs TRBV11-2 and TRBJ2-6; D is unclear. Germline assignment: CDR1 SGHAT and CDR2 FQNNGV. The CDR3 loop spans 15 amino acids. Trimming took 4 bases from V and 0 from J, leaving 7 bases between them. The CDR3 region has the DNA TGTGCCAGCAGCTCAACCCACTCTGGGGCCAACGTCCTGACTTTC. Translation gives CASSSTHSGANVLTF.

This clonotype was counted ten times or more. The chain is built from TRBV20-1 and TRBJ1-2; weak D call: TRBD1 (6 bases). CDR3 length: 12 amino acids. Per germline, CDR1 DFQATT and CDR2 SNEGSKA (reference sequence). The V end was cut by 8 bases, the J end by 2 bases, with 12 bases between. The CDR3, as DNA: TGCAGTTCGTACGGACAGAACTATGGCTACACCTTC. This encodes CSSYGQNYGYTF.

In its sample, this clonotype was seen many times. The genes are TRBV5-1 and TRBJ2-1, with 7 nucleotides matching TRBD2. CDR3 length: 13 amino acids. Germline assignment: CDR1 SGHRS and CDR2 YFSETQ. The trim removed 4 bases at V and 7 bases at J, leaving 5 bases unmatched. The CDR3, as DNA: TGCGCCAGCAGCCCACTAGCGAGGAATGAGCAGTTCTTC. This translates into CASSPLARNEQFF. Based on the CDR3 plus reference TRBV5-1 and TRBJ2-1, the full variable domain is KAGVTQTPRYLIKTRGQQVTLSCSPISGHRSVSWYQQTPGQGLQFLFEYFSETQRNKGNFPGRFSGRQFSNSRSEMNVSTLELGDSALYLCASSPLARNEQFFGPGTRLTVL.

This clonotype has ten or more counts. The chain couples TRBV29-1 to TRBJ2-7; D gene uncertain. The length of the CDR3 is 13 residues. V was trimmed by 4 bases and J by 0 bases, leaving 10 bases between them. From germline, CDR1 is SQVTM and CDR2 ANQGSEA. CDR3 in amino acids: CSVASRFSYEQYF. The CDR3 coding sequence is TGCAGCGTTGCGTCCCGGTTCTCCTACGAGCAGTACTTC.